The 10 T cell receptor beta chains below were found in one sample sequenced in a study of blood T cell repertoires in COVID-19. The data were produced by immunoSEQ multiplex PCR, yet TCRdb's version contains in-frame clones alone and is incomplete. The sample consists of about 110,000 clones, 76% of them appearing once. The sample consisted of peripheral blood. The receptors come from a woman older than 75 with acute or convalescent COVID-19.

The genes are TRBV5-5 and TRBJ2-6; unclear D gene. Looked up from germline, CDR1 is SGHKS and CDR2 is YYEKEE (reference sequence). CDR3 length equals 17 residues. V was trimmed by 0 bases and J by 0 bases, leaving 10 bases between them. This CDR3 is CASSLGQASSGANVLTF. In nucleotides, the CDR3 is TGTGCCAGCAGCTTGGGGCAGGCGAGCTCTGGGGCCAACGTCCTGACTTTC.

The chain recombines TRBV30 with TRBJ1-6; a weak D match, TRBD1 (5 bases). This CDR3 spans 13 amino acids. Trimming pared 3 bases from V and 13 bases from J, leaving 16 bases between. CDR1 GTSNPN and CDR2 SVGIG come from the germline V gene (reference sequence). The CDR3 is CAWSRGTSLPLHF. CDR3 sequence (DNA): TGTGCCTGGAGCCGGGGGACCTCACTGCCCCTCCACTTT.

The chain couples TRBV11-2 to TRBJ2-7; the match to TRBD1 covers 10 bases. V dropped 5 bases and J dropped 7; count of bases not matched to a gene: 14. Germline loops: CDR1 SGHAT, CDR2 FQNNGV. CDR3 length: 16 amino acids. The CDR3 spells CASSLYPGTGEGEQYF. DNA for the CDR3: TGTGCCAGCAGCCTATACCCCGGGACAGGGGAGGGGGAGCAGTACTTC.

This chain connects TRBV5-4 to TRBJ1-2; D might be TRBD1 (5 bases). The CDR3 has 15 residues. Germline-derived CDR1 and CDR2 are SGHNT and YYREEE (reference sequence). Trimming removed 0 bases from V and 0 bases from J, with 9 bases in between. CDR3 amino acids: CASSLVGGSNYGYTF. The CDR3 coding sequence is TGTGCCAGCAGCTTGGTGGGGGGGTCTAACTATGGCTACACCTTC. Complete variable domain (other parts from reference TRBV5-4 and TRBJ1-2): ETGVTQSPTHLIKTRGQQVTLRCSSQSGHNTVSWYQQALGQGPQFIFQYYREEENGRGNFPPRFSGLQFPNYSSELNVNALELDDSALYLCASSLVGGSNYGYTFGSGTRLTVV.

This clone appeared once. V usage is TRBV12-3 or TRBV12-4 and J usage is TRBJ1-6; D gene uncertain. The ends were cut back, 3 bases at V and 6 bases at J, with 6 bases in the middle. The CDR3 runs to 13 residues. The DNA for the CDR3 is TGTGCCAGCAGTTTTCTCCCTAATTCACCCCTCCACTTT. The encoded protein is CASSFLPNSPLHF.

The V and J genes are TRBV7-3 and TRBJ2-1; 11 bases are a match to TRBD2. Germline-derived CDR1 and CDR2 are SGHTA and FQGTGA. The CDR3 loop spans 20 amino acids. The V segment lost 2 bases and the J segment 0 bases; nucleotides outside the gene matches: 12. CDR3 sequence reads: CASSLYPTSGVADSYNEQFF. The CDR3 DNA reads TGTGCCAGCAGCTTATACCCGACTAGCGGGGTAGCCGACTCCTACAATGAGCAGTTCTTC.

V is TRBV24-1 and J is TRBJ2-7, with TRBD2 as a possible D gene (6 bases). V lost 1 base to trimming and J lost 7 bases, with 10 bases between them. The CDR3 extends over 13 amino acids. Germline V gives CDR1 KGHDR, CDR2 SFDVKD. As DNA, the CDR3 is TGTGCCACCAGTGATTTTGGAGGGAGGGAGCAGTACTTC. Its protein product is CATSDFGGREQYF.

This clone occurred a few times. The chain is built from TRBV7-6 and TRBJ2-7; 7 bases align to TRBD2. V trimming: 3 bases; J trimming: 2 bases; junction bases outside the gene matches: 4. Germline loops: CDR1 SGHVS, CDR2 FNYEAQ. This CDR3 has 14 residues. The CDR3 region has the DNA TGTGCCAGCAGCTTCGACGGGGGGACCTACGAGCAGTACTTC. It translates to CASSFDGGTYEQYF.

This rearrangement joins TRBV5-4 to TRBJ2-7; 8 bases are shared with TRBD2. CDR1 and CDR2 (germline): SGHNT, YYREEE (reference sequence). This CDR3 region has 16 residues. J lost 6 bases, V lost 1 base, and 12 bases had no gene match. CDR3 DNA: TGTGCCAGCAGCTTGTTAGGCCTAAGCGGGAGTCTCGAGCAGTACTTC. It translates to CASSLLGLSGSLEQYF.

The rearrangement uses TRBV21-1 and TRBJ2-7; the tabulated D call, TRBD2, remains unverified against the DNA. TRBV21-1 is classified as a pseudogene. The CDR3 covers 12 residues. The CDR3, as DNA: TGTGCCAGCAGCAAAGAGCCCTACGAGCAGTACTTC. Amino acids: CASSKEPYEQYF.